A selection of T cell receptor beta chains follows, all from one sample in a study of T cells in lung cancer brain metastases. The method was immunoSEQ multiplex PCR; TCRdb's version includes in-frame clones alone and lacks a portion of them. The sample has approximately 3,000 clones; 65% to 90% are singletons. The sample was tumor tissue from the primary lung tumor. The receptor set was obtained from a woman aged 60 to 75 with non-small cell lung cancer. The CDR3 runs from the conserved cysteine through the conserved F or W. The D gene is left open where the match is weak. Some rows have no size entry. The others give once, few or many, or a class for an expanded clone.

len,abundance,v_gene,d_gene,j_gene,CDR3aa,CDR3nt
12,-,TRBV10-3,-,TRBJ2-7,CAISDTSYEQYF,TGTGCCATCAGTGACACCTCCTACGAGCAGTACTTC
13,-,TRBV23-1,-,TRBJ1-5,CASSRDGNQPQHF,TGCGCCAGCAGTCGGGACGGCAATCAGCCCCAGCATTTT
14,-,TRBV9,TRBD2,TRBJ2-1,CASSVLAGGPEQFF,TGTGCCAGCAGCGTCCTGGCGGGGGGGCCTGAGCAGTTCTTC
14,-,TRBV18,-,TRBJ2-7,CASSPQGGSYEQYF,TGTGCCAGCTCACCCCAGGGAGGCTCCTACGAGCAGTACTTC
14,-,TRBV9,TRBD1,TRBJ2-7,CASSAGQGAWEQYF,TGTGCCAGCAGCGCGGGACAGGGGGCTTGGGAGCAGTACTTC
15,-,TRBV13,-,TRBJ2-3,CASSPPGQNTDTQYF,TGTGCCAGCAGCCCGCCCGGGCAGAACACAGATACGCAGTATTTT
18,-,TRBV19,TRBD1,TRBJ2-6,CASSILGQVGSGANVLTF,TGTGCCAGTAGTATCCTTGGACAGGTAGGCTCTGGGGCCAACGTCCTGACTTTC
14,-,TRBV19,TRBD2,TRBJ2-1,CASSTREGYNEQFF,TGTGCCAGTAGTACCCGGGAGGGATACAATGAGCAGTTCTTC
16,-,TRBV7-8,TRBD2,TRBJ2-7,CASSIQTSGSSYEQYF,TGTGCCAGCAGCATCCAGACTAGCGGGAGCTCCTACGAGCAGTACTTC
15,-,TRBV9,-,TRBJ2-3,CASSVLGGAGDTQYF,TGTGCCAGCAGCGTCCTAGGGGGGGCTGGAGATACGCAGTATTTT
16,few,TRBV13,TRBD2,TRBJ2-2,CASSFGLAGGSGELFF,TGTGCCAGCAGCTTCGGACTAGCGGGGGGGTCCGGGGAGCTGTTTTTT
16,-,TRBV5-1,TRBD1,TRBJ1-6,CASSLAPDRADSPLHF,TGCGCCAGCAGCTTGGCCCCCGACAGGGCAGATTCACCCCTCCACTTT
14,-,TRBV25-1,TRBD1,TRBJ2-7,CASSSFDRGREQYF,TGTGCCAGCAGCTCATTCGACAGGGGGCGAGAGCAGTACTTC
15,-,TRBV6-1,-,TRBJ1-6,CASSEGSSYNSPLHF,TGTGCCAGCAGTGAAGGGAGCTCCTATAATTCACCCCTCCACTTT
13,-,TRBV6-1,-,TRBJ1-2,CASSEEAGDGYTF,TGTGCCAGCAGTGAAGAAGCAGGGGATGGCTACACCTTC
14,-,TRBV6-5,-,TRBJ1-2,CASSMGGNNYGYTF,TGTGCCAGCAGCATGGGGGGCAATAACTATGGCTACACCTTC
14,-,TRBV7-9,-,TRBJ2-7,CASSLTAGTYEQYF,TGTGCCAGCAGCTTAACGGCAGGGACCTACGAGCAGTACTTC
15,once,TRBV2,-,TRBJ1-5,CASSRTGGQGQPQHF,TGTGCCAGCAGTCGAACTGGGGGGCAGGGTCAGCCCCAGCATTTT
16,once,TRBV11-2,TRBD2,TRBJ2-7,CASSLFPGLAGYEQYF,TGTGCCAGCAGCTTATTCCCGGGACTAGCGGGCTACGAGCAGTACTTC
13,-,TRBV6-5,-,TRBJ2-5,CASSPLGGETQYF,TGTGCCAGCAGTCCCCTAGGGGGGGAGACCCAGTACTTC
14,-,TRBV7-9,TRBD1,TRBJ2-7,CASSSAQGAHEQYF,TGTGCCAGCAGCTCCGCCCAGGGGGCCCACGAGCAGTACTTC
15,-,TRBV6-1,-,TRBJ2-5,CASSGRGQGRETQYF,TGTGCCAGCAGTGGAAGAGGCCAGGGGCGAGAGACCCAGTACTTC
12,-,TRBV9,-,TRBJ2-3,CASSVGTATQYF,TGTGCCAGCAGCGTAGGTACCGCTACGCAGTATTTT
13,-,TRBV28,-,TRBJ1-2,CASSTTNTRGYTF,TGTGCCAGCAGTACGACGAATACAAGGGGCTACACCTTC
12,-,TRBV7-2,-,TRBJ1-4,CASSLGTEKLFF,TGTGCCAGCAGCTTAGGTACTGAAAAACTGTTTTTT
13,-,TRBV5-4,-,TRBJ2-4,CASGGETENIQYF,TGTGCCAGCGGAGGAGAGACAGAAAACATTCAGTACTTC
15,few,TRBV7-6,TRBD2,TRBJ2-1,CASSHRGSGKNEQFF,TGTGCCAGCAGCCATCGGGGTAGCGGGAAAAATGAGCAGTTCTTC
16,-,TRBV19,TRBD1,TRBJ1-5,CASSIGSGGGNQPQHF,TGTGCCAGTAGTATAGGATCAGGGGGCGGAAATCAGCCCCAGCATTTT
13,-,TRBV2,-,TRBJ2-2,CASGDNQAGELFF,TGTGCCAGCGGAGACAATCAGGCCGGGGAGCTGTTTTTT
16,few,TRBV13,-,TRBJ2-6,CASTDSRGSGANVLTF,TGTGCCAGCACGGACTCCCGTGGATCTGGGGCCAACGTCCTGACTTTC
15,-,TRBV19,TRBD1,TRBJ1-2,CASTDRGKPNYGYTF,TGTGCCAGTACTGACAGGGGGAAACCTAACTATGGCTACACCTTC
15,-,TRBV5-4,-,TRBJ1-1,CASSPGRGRDTEAFF,TGTGCCAGCAGCCCGGGTCGGGGGAGAGACACTGAAGCTTTCTTT
14,-,TRBV7-8,TRBD1,TRBJ2-7,CASSDYTGGNEQYF,TGTGCCAGCAGCGATTACACAGGGGGCAACGAGCAGTACTTC
15,-,TRBV4-3,TRBD2,TRBJ2-1,CASSQDEAGEDEQFF,TGCGCCAGCAGCCAAGATGAAGCGGGAGAGGATGAGCAGTTCTTC
13,-,TRBV7-8,-,TRBJ2-5,CASSLALVETQYF,TGTGCCAGCAGCTTAGCCCTAGTGGAGACCCAGTACTTC
14,-,TRBV4-1,-,TRBJ1-3,CASSQEPSGNTIYF,TGCGCCAGCAGCCAAGAACCCTCTGGAAACACCATATATTTT
12,-,TRBV5-1,-,TRBJ2-1,CASSLVGDEQFF,TGCGCCAGCAGCTTGGTAGGGGATGAGCAGTTCTTC
14,few,TRBV11-2,-,TRBJ2-5,CASSQRTRDETQYF,TGTGCCAGCAGCCAACGGACCAGGGATGAGACCCAGTACTTC
16,-,TRBV4-2,TRBD2,TRBJ2-3,CASSPWTSGSGDTQYF,TGTGCCAGCAGCCCTTGGACTAGCGGGAGTGGAGATACGCAGTATTTT
15,few,TRBV29-1,TRBD1,TRBJ1-4,CSVETLGQTNEKLFF,TGCAGCGTTGAAACTTTGGGACAGACTAATGAAAAACTGTTTTTT
15,once,TRBV7-9,-,TRBJ2-2,CAADEVGPNTGELFF,TGTGCTGCCGACGAGGTCGGGCCCAACACCGGGGAGCTGTTTTTT
17,-,TRBV5-1,-,TRBJ2-2,CASRGGHQVANTGELFF,TGCGCCAGCAGGGGGGGCCACCAGGTCGCGAACACCGGGGAGCTGTTTTTT
14,-,TRBV13,TRBD2,TRBJ2-1,CASRLAGGGDEQFF,TGTGCCAGCAGACTAGCGGGAGGGGGGGATGAGCAGTTCTTC
13,-,TRBV19,TRBD1,TRBJ2-7,CASSGDRGYEQYF,TGTGCCAGTAGTGGGGACAGGGGATACGAGCAGTACTTC
15,-,TRBV4-2,-,TRBJ1-5,CASSQDRAGFQPQHF,TGTGCCAGCAGCCAAGATAGGGCAGGGTTTCAGCCCCAGCATTTT
12,-,TRBV2,-,TRBJ2-3,CASSFMGDTQYF,TGTGCCAGCAGCTTTATGGGAGATACGCAGTATTTT
17,-,TRBV18,-,TRBJ1-4,CASSVSGHLATNEKLFF,TGTGCCAGCTCAGTTTCGGGACATCTTGCAACTAATGAAAAACTGTTTTTT
13,-,TRBV19,-,TRBJ2-3,CASRLTETDTQYF,TGTGCCAGTAGGTTGACAGAAACAGATACGCAGTATTTT